This paragraph reports one T cell receptor (beta chain). Its antigen is not yet known. No qualities accompany the bases; no much larger clone lies one base away. The sample is drawn from a study of blood T cell repertoires in COVID-19 (dated by TCRdb to 2018 to 2020). Study-wide context: Samples from collaborators originated in the United States, Italy and Spain and spanned both the acute and convalescent phases of COVID-19. The material from the prospective study consisted of cDNA or gDNA derived from T cells, B-cell-depleted T cells, or PBMCs. Subjects who had been exposed to COVID-19, were actively infected with it, or had recovered from it provided the deeply sampled blood TCRbeta repertoires that made up the dataset. The repertoires were released in a freely available public database intended as a resource for research on the immune response to SARS-CoV-2. Samples came from the ongoing ImmuneRACE study (first 160 participants) plus 1,254 subjects from 6 global collaborators. The sample metadata nearly always contained a de-identified subject ID, COVID-19 status, age in years and sex. Where available, HLA class I and class II types were taken from metadata supplied by the sample provider and were not determined by assay-based typing. Overall results and qualifications from the work: Clinical and demographic metadata were provided uncurated, with the amount varying by source and participant.

The germline V gene encodes CDR1 KGHDR and CDR2 SFDVKD. Its CDR3 holds 15 amino acids, cysteine through phenylalanine. The entry retains the CDR3 DNA only, 45 bases that are in frame from base 1. The junction shows trimming of 4 bases on V and 4 bases on J, and the gene matches do not reach 8 bases of it. TCRbeta CDR3 regions were amplified from genomic DNA using the immunoSEQ Assay, a bias-controlled multiplex PCR. The published analysis was carried out like this. The number of nucleated cells in each sample was estimated by amplification of reference gene primers within the assay. To quantify the absolute abundance of each unique TCRbeta CDR3 rearrangement, sequence reads were collapsed and filtered. For each sample, productive Simpson clonality was calculated by taking the square root of Simpson's diversity index across productive rearrangements. Entries here come from immuneACCESS through TCRdb and include only in-frame sequences with V and J called. Some clones fail to appear in such tables; in the studies checked, an unresolved V gene covers under half of the shortfall, and the cause of the remainder is unknown. Clone size and the V and J calls come from that table; the DNA yielded D and trimming. The sample contains over 350,000 clones, around 87% of them found a single time. More than 0.85% of the sample belongs to the ten largest clones.

Participants in the prospective study were aged roughly 18 to 90 years, lived in about two dozen United States geographic areas, and enrolled through a virtual design. Cohort assignment in the prospective study relied on participant-reported clinical history from a screening survey and a study questionnaire. In the prospective study, whole blood, serum and a nasopharyngeal or oropharyngeal swab were collected from each participant by mobile phlebotomists. Over a roughly two-month period, participants in the prospective study had the option of providing additional blood draws and questionnaires. Blood samples from the prospective study were shipped frozen or at room temperature prior to DNA extraction.

The rearranged segments are TRBV24-1 and TRBJ1-2, with 7 middle bases fitting TRBD1. The clonotype comes from a woman in her twenties or thirties with acute COVID-19. What was sequenced was PBMCs or T cells enriched from blood (not recorded which). The CDR3 has the sequence CATSDRQGSGYGYTF. The DNA is TGTGCCACCAGTGACCGACAGGGTAGCGGCTATGGCTACACCTTC.